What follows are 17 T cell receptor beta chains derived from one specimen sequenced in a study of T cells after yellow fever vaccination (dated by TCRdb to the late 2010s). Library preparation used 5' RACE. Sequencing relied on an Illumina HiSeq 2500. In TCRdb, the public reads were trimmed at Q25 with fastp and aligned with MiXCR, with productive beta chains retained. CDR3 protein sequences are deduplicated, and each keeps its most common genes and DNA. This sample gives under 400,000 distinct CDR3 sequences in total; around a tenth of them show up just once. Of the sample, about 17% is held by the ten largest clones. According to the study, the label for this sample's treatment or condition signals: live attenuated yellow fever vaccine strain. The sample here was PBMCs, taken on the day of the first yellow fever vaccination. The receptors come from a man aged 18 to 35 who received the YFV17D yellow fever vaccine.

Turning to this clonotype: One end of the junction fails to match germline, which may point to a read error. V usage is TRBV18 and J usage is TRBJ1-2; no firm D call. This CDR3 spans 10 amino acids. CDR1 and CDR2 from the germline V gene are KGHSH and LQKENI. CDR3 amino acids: CASSPGSWAF. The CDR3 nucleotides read TGTGCCAGCTCACCAGGTTCCTGGGCCTTC.

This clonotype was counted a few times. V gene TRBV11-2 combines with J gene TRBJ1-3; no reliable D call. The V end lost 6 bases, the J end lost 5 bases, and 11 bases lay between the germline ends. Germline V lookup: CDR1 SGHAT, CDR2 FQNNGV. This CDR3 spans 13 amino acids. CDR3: CASRPEDRNTIYF. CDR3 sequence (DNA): TGTGCCAGCAGACCTGAAGACAGAAACACCATATATTTT.

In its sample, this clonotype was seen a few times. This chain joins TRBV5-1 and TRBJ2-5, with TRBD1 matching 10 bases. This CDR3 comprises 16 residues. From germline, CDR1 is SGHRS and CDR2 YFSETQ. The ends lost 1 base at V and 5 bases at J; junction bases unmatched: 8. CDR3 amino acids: CASSLLPGTGEETQYF. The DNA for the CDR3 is TGCGCCAGCAGCTTGCTCCCCGGGACAGGGGAGGAGACCCAGTACTTC.

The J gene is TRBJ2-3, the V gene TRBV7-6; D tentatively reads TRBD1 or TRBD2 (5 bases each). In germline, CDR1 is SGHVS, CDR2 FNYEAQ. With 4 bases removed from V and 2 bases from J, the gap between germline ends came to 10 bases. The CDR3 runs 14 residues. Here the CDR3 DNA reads TGTGCCAGCAGCTCAGAGGGGATCACAGATACGCAGTATTTT. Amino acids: CASSSEGITDTQYF.

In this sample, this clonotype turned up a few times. The CDR3 coding sequence is TGTGCCAGCAGCCCCCAGGCGACAACCTACGAGCAGTACTTC. Encoded protein: CASSPQATTYEQYF. The chain has TRBV11-2 and TRBJ2-7; D unclear. CDR1 and CDR2 (germline): SGHAT, FQNNGV. With 5 bases removed from V and 2 bases from J, the gap between germline ends came to 13 bases. The CDR3 runs to 14 residues.

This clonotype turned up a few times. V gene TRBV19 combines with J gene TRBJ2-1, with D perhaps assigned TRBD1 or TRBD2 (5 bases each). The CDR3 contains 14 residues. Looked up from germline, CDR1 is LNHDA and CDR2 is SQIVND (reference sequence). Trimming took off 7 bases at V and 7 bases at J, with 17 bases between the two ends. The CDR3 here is CASNWGTRGNEQFF. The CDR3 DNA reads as TGTGCCAGTAATTGGGGGACGAGGGGTAATGAGCAGTTCTTC.

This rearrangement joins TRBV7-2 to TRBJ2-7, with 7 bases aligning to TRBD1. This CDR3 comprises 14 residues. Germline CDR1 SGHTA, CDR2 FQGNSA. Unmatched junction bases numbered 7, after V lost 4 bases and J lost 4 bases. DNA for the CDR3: TGTGCCAGCAGCTCAGGGGGTCCCTCTTACGAGCAGTACTTC. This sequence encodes CASSSGGPSYEQYF.

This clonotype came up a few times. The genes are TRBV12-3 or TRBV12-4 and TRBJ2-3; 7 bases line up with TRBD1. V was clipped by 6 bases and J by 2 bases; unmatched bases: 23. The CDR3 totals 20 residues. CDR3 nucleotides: TGTGCCAGCAGCCCGGACAGGTTTAGTCGCGAATACCCAACCACAGATACGCAGTATTTT. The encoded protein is CASSPDRFSREYPTTDTQYF.

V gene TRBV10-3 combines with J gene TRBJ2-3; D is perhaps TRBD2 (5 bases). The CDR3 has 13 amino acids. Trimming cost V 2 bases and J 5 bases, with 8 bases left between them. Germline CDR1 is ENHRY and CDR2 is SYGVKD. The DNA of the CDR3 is TGTGCCATCAGTGAGGTCGGAGGAGATACGCAGTATTTT. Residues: CAISEVGGDTQYF.

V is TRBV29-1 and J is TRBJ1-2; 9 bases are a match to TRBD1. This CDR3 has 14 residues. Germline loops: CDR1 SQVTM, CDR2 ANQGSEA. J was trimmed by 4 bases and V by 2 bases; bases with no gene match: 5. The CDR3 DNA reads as TGCAGCGTTGAACCCGGGACAGGGCTCTATGGCTACACCTTC. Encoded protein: CSVEPGTGLYGYTF.

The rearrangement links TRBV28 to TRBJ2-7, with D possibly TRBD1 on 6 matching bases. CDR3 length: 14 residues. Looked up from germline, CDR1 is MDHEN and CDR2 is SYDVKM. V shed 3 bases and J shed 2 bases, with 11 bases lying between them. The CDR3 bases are TGTGCCAGCAGTTTCAGGCACAGGGCCTACGAGCAGTACTTC. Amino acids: CASSFRHRAYEQYF. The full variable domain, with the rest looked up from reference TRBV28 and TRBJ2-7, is DVKVTQSSRYLVKRTGEKVFLECVQDMDHENMFWYRQDPGLGLRLIYFSYDVKMKEKGDIPEGYSVSREKKERFSLILESASTNQTSMYLCASSFRHRAYEQYFGPGTRLTVT.

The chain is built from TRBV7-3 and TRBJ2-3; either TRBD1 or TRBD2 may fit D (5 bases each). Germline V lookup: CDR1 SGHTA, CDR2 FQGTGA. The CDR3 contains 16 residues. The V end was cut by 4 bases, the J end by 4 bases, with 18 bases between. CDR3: CASSSGTFMRADTQYF. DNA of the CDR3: TGTGCCAGCAGCTCTGGGACCTTTATGCGCGCAGATACGCAGTATTTT.

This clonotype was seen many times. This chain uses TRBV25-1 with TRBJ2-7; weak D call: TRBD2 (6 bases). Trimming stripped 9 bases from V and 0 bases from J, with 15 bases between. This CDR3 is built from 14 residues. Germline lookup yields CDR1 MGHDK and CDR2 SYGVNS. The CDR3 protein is CASPEGLLSYEQYF. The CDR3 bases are TGTGCCAGTCCCGAGGGACTGCTCTCCTACGAGCAGTACTTC.

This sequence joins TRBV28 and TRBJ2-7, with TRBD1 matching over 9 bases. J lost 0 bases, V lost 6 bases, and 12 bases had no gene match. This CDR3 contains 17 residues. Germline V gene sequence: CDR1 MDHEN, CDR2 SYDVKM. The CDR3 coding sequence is TGTGCCAGCAGCAAAGGGACAGGGTTGATCAGCTCCTACGAGCAGTACGTC. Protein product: CASSKGTGLISSYEQYV.

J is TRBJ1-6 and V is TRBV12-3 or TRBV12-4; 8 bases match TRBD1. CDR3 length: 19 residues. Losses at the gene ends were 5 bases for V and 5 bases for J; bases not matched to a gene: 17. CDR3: CASSTPRGQGARDNSPLHF. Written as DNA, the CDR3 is TGTGCCAGCAGTACCCCTAGGGGGCAGGGGGCGCGGGATAATTCACCCCTCCACTTT.

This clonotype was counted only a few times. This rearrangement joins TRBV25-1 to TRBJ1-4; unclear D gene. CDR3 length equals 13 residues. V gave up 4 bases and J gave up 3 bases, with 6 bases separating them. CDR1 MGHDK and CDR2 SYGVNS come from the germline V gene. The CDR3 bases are TGTGCCAGCAGTGGAAGAGCTAATGAAAAACTGTTTTTT. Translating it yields CASSGRANEKLFF.

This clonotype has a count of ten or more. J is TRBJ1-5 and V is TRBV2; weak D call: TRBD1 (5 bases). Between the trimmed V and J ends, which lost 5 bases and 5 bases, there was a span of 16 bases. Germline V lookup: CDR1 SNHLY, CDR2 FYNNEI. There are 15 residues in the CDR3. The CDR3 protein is CASSYSVGDYQPQHF. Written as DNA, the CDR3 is TGTGCCAGCAGTTACTCTGTCGGGGACTATCAGCCCCAGCATTTT.